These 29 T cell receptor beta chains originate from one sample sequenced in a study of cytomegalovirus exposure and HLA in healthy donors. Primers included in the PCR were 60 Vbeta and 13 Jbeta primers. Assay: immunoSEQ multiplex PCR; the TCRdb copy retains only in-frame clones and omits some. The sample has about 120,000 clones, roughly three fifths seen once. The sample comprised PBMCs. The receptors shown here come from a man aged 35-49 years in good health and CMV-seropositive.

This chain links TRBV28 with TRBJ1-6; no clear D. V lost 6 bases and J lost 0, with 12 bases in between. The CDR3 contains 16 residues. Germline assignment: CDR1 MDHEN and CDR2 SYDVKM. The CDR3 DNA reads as TGTGCCAGCAGACTGTATCGTAGCTCCTATAATTCACCCCTCCACTTT. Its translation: CASRLYRSSYNSPLHF.

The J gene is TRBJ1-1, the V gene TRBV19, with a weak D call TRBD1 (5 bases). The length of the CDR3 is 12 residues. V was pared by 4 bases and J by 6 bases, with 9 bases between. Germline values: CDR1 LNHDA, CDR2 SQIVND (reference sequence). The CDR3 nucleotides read TGTGCCAGTAGTACTCAGACAGCTGAAGCTTTCTTT. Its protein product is CASSTQTAEAFF.

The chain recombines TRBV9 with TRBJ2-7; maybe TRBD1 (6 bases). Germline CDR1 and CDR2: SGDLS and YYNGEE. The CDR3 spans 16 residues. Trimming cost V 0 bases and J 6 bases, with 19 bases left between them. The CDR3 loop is CASSVGGATGRAEQYF. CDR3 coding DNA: TGTGCCAGCAGCGTAGGGGGTGCGACAGGCCGCGCCGAGCAGTACTTC.

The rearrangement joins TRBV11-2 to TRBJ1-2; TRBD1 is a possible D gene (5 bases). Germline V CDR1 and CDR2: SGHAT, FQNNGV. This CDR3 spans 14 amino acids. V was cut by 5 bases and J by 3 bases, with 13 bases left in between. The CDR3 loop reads CASSSLRGDYGYTF. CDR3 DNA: TGTGCCAGCAGCAGCCTCCGGGGGGACTATGGCTACACCTTC.

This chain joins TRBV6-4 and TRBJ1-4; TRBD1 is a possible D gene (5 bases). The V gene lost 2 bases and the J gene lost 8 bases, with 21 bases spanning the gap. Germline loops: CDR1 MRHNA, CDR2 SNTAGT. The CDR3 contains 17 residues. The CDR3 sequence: CASSDPIWQGLLEKLFF. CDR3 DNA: TGTGCCAGCAGTGACCCAATTTGGCAGGGTCTACTGGAAAAACTGTTTTTT.

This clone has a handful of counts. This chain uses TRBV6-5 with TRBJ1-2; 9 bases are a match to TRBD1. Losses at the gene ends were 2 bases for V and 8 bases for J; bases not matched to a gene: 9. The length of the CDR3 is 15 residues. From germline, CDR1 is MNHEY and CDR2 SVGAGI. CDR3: CASSYGTGLMGGYTF. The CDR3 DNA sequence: TGTGCCAGCAGTTACGGGACAGGGCTAATGGGAGGCTACACCTTC.

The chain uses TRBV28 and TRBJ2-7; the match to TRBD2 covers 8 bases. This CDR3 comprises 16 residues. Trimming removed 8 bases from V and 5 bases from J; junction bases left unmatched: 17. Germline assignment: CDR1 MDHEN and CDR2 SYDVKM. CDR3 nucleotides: TGTGCCAGCGCCCCGGGGGGAAGCGGGAGCATCCACGAGCAGTACTTC. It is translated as CASAPGGSGSIHEQYF.

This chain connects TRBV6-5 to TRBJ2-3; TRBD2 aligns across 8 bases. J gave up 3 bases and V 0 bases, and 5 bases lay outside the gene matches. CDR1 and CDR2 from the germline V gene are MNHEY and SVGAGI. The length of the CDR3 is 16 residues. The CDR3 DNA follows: TGTGCCAGCAGTTACTCCGGACTAGCCGTAACAGATACGCAGTATTTT. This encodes CASSYSGLAVTDTQYF.

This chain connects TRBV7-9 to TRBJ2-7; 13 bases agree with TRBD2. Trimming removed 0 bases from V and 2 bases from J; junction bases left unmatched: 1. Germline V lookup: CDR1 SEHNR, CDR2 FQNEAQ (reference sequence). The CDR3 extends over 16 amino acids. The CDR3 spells CASSLAGTSGAYEQYF. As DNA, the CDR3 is TGTGCCAGCAGCTTAGCCGGGACTAGCGGGGCCTACGAGCAGTACTTC.

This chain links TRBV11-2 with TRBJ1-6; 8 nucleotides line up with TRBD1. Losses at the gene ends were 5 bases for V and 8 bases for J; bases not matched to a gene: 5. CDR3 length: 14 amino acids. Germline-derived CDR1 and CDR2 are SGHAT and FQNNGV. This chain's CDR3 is CASSLGQGYSPLHF. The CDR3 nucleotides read TGTGCCAGCAGCCTTGGACAGGGCTATTCACCCCTCCACTTT.

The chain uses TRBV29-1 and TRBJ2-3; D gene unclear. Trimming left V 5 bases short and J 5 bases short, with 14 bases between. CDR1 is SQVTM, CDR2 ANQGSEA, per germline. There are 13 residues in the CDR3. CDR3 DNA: TGCAGCGTTTTTTCCCCCCCCGGAGATACGCAGTATTTT. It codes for CSVFSPPGDTQYF.

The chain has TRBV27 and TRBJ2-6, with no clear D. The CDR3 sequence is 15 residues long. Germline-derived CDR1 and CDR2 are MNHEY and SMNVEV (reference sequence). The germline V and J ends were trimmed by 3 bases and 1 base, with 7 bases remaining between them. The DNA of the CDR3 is TGTGCCAGCAGTTTCGGTTCTTCTGGGGCCAACGTCCTGACTTTC. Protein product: CASSFGSSGANVLTF.

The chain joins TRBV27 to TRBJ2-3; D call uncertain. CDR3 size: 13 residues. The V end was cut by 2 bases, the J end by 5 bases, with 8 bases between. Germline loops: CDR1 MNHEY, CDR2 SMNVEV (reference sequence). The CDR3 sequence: CASSLLVEDTQYF. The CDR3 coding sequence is TGTGCCAGCAGTTTACTAGTTGAAGATACGCAGTATTTT.

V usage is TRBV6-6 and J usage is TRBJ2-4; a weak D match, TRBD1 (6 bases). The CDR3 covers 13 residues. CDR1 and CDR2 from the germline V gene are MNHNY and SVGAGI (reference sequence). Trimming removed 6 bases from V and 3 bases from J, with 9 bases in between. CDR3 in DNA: TGTGCCAGCAGAGGGGACAACAAAAACATTCAGTACTTC. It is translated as CASRGDNKNIQYF.

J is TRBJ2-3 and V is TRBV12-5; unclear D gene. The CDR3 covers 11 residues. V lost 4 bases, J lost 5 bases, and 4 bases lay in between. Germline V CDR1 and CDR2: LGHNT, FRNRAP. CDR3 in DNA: TGTGCTAGTGGTTCCGGAGATACGCAGTATTTT. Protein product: CASGSGDTQYF. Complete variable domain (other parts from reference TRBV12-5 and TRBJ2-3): DARVTQTPRHKVTEMGQEVTMRCQPILGHNTVFWYRQTMMQGLELLAYFRNRAPLDDSGMPKDRFSAEMPDATLATLKIQPSEPRDSAVYFCASGSGDTQYFGPGTRLTVL.

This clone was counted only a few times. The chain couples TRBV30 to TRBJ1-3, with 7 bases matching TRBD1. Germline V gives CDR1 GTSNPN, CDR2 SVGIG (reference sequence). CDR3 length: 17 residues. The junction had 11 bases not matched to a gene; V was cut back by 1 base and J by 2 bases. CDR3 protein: CAWSGRVTGAAGNTIYF. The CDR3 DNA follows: TGTGCCTGGAGTGGGAGAGTAACAGGGGCGGCTGGAAACACCATATATTTT.

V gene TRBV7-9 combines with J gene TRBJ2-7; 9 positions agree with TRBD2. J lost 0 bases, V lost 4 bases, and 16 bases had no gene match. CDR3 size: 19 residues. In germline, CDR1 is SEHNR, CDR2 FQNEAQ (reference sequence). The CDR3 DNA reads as TGTGCCAGCAGCTCATTCCGGGGTAGCGGGAGAGGAGGCTCCTACGAGCAGTACTTC. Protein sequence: CASSSFRGSGRGGSYEQYF.

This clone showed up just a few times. The CDR3 sequence is CASSRDFGTYEQYF. As DNA, the CDR3 is TGTGCCAGCAGCCGGGATTTTGGGACCTACGAGCAGTACTTC. J is TRBJ2-7 and V is TRBV7-2; TRBD2 might be the D (5 bases). CDR3 size: 14 residues. Trimming pared 5 bases from V and 2 bases from J, leaving 13 bases between. Germline V lookup: CDR1 SGHTA, CDR2 FQGNSA.

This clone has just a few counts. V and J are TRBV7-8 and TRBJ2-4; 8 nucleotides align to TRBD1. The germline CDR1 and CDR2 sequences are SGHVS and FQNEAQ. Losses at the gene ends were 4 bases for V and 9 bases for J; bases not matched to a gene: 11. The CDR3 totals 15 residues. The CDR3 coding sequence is TGTGCCAGCAGCTCCACCCCCCAGGGGGCTGGCATTCAGTACTTC. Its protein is CASSSTPQGAGIQYF.

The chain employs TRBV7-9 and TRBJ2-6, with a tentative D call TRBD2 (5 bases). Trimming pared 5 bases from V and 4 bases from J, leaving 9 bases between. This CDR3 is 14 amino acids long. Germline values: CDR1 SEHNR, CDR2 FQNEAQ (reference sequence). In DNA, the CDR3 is TGTGCCAGCAGCCCCCGCGGGGGGGCCAACGTCCTGACTTTC. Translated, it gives CASSPRGGANVLTF.

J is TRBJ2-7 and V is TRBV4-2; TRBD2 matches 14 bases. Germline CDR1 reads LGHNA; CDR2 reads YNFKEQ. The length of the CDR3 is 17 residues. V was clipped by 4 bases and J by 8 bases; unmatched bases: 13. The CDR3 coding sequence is TGTGCCAGCAGCCCCCCCCTGGCGGGGACTAGCGGGAGTCAGCAGTACTTC. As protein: CASSPPLAGTSGSQQYF.

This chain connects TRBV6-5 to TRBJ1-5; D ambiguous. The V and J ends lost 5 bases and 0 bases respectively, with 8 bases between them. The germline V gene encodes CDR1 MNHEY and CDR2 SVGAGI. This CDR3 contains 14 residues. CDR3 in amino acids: CASSGSVSNQPQHF. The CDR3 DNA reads TGTGCCAGCAGTGGCTCCGTTAGCAATCAGCCCCAGCATTTT.

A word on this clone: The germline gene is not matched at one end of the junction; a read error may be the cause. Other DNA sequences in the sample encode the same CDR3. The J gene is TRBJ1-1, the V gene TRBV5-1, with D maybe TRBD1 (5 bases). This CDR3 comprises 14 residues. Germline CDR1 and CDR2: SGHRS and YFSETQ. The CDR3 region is CASSLGGGNTEAFF. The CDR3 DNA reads TGCGCCAGCAGTTTGGGGGGAGGGAACACTGAAGCTTTCTTT.

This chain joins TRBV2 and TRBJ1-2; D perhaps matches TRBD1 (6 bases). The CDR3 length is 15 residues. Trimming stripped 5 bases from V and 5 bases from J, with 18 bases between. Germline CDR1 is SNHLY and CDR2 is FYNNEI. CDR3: CASSSSTGWGYGYTF. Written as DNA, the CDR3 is TGTGCCAGCAGTTCAAGTACAGGGTGGGGGTATGGCTACACCTTC.

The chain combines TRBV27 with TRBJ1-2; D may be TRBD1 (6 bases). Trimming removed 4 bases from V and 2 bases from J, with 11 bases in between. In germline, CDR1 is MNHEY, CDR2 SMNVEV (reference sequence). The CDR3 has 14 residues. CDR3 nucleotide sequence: TGTGCCAGCAGTTCGGCGGACAGAAACTATGGCTACACCTTC. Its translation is CASSSADRNYGYTF.

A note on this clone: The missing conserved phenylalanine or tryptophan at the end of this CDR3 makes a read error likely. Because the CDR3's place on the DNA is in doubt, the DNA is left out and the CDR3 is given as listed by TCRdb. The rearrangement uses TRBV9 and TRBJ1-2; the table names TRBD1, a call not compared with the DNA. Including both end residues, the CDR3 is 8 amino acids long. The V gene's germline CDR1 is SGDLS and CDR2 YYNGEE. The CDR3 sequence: CASSVGSG.

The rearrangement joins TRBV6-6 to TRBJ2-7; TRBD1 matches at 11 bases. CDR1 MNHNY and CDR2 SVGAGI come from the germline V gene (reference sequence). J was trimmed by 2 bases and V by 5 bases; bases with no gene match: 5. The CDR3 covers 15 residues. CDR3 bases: TGTGCCAGCAGTCCCACGGGACAGGGGGCCTACGAGCAGTACTTC. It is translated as CASSPTGQGAYEQYF.

CDR3 in DNA: TGTGCCAGCAGCTCTCCCCCGACAGGAAGCTACGAGCAGTACTTC. Translated, it gives CASSSPPTGSYEQYF. V usage is TRBV5-6 and J usage is TRBJ2-7; maybe TRBD1 (6 bases). Trimming stripped 3 bases from V and 3 bases from J, with 16 bases between. Germline V lookup: CDR1 SGHDT, CDR2 YYEEEE. The CDR3 has 15 residues.

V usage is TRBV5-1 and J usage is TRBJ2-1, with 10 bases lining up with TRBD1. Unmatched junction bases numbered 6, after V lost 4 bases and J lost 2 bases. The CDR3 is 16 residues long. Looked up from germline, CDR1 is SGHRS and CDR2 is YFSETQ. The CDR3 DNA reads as TGCGCCAGCAGCGGAATGGGACAGGGGCCCTACAATGAGCAGTTCTTC. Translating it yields CASSGMGQGPYNEQFF.